The clone carrying this T cell receptor beta chain was observed a few times. The sample belongs to a study of neurological immune-mediated disorders. The wider study: The roughly 34 multiple sclerosis patients comprised approximately 31 that were relapsing-remitting and 3 that were secondary progressive.

The germline gives CDR1 SGHTA, CDR2 FQGNSA. This CDR3 has 12 residues. The ends were cut back, 1 base at V and 11 bases at J, with 9 bases in the middle. The authors produced cDNA by 5'RACE using 10-nucleotide random UMIs. Sequencing of 15-18 subjects in each run yielded over 180 million TCR-beta sequences. TCRdb re-analysed the 5' RACE reads in MiXCR, keeping a single row per CDR3 protein. The sample yields some 61,000 distinct CDR3 sequences, roughly 3.9% seen once. This sequence was found in a man aged 25 to 40 with multiple sclerosis. The sequenced sample was PBMCs. This rearrangement joins TRBV7-2 to TRBJ2-1; D is unresolved. The CDR3 nucleotides read TGTGCCAGCAGCTTAGGGGCACCTCAGCAGTTCTTC. Protein sequence: CASSLGAPQQFF.